This T cell receptor (beta chain) comes out of a study of blood T cells in healthy people across ages. Study-wide results and caveats: With age, beta diversity per million T cells declined roughly linearly, significantly by 30 to 50. It was the long-lived donors that had more naive CD4+ cells and higher diversity than aged donors.

For the second PCR, which ran for about 7 to 11 cycles, a sample-barcoded 5' primer and a J-beta primer mix were used. Tagging of each cDNA molecule was performed by a template-switch adaptor with 12 random nucleotides. TCRdb independently ran MiXCR on the 5' RACE reads; one entry per CDR3 protein. The data contain about 1.5 million distinct CDR3 sequences, around two fifths of them singletons. The sample providers were healthy Caucasian people from Russia, aged about 6 to 95. The CDR3 length is 12 residues. Germline CDR1 reads KGHDR; CDR2 reads SFDVKD. V was clipped by 4 bases and J by 1 base, with 3 bases between them. This clonotype showed up just a few times. As yet, its antigen is unknown.

Sequencing used blood. The chain uses TRBV24-1 and TRBJ1-1; no firm D call. The TCR sequence derives from a woman under 30 in good health. The CDR3 region has the DNA TGTGCCACCAGTGACAAGAACACTGAAGCTTTCTTT. Translated, it gives CATSDKNTEAFF.